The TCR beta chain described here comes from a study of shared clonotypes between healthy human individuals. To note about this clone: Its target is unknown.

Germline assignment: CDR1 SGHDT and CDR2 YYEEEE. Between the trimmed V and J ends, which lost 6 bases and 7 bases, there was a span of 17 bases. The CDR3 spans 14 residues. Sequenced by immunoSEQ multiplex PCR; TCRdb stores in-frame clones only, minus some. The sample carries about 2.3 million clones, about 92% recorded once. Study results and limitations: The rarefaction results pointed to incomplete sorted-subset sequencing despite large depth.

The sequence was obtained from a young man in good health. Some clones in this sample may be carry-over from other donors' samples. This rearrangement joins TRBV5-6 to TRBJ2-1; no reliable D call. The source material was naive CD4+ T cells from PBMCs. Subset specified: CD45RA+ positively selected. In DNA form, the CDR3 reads TGTGCCAGCATTTCACGAGTCGTTTCAAATGAGCAGTTCTTC. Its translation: CASISRVVSNEQFF.